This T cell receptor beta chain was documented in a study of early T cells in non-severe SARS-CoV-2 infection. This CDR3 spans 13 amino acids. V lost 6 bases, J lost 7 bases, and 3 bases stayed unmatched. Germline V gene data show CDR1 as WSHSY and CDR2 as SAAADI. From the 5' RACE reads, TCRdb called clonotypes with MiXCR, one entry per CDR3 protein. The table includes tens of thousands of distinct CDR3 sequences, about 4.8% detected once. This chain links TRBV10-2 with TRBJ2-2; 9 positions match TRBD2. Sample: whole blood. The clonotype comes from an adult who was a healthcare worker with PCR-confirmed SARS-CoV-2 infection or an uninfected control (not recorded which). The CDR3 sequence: CASRREGGGELFF. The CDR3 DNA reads TGCGCCAGCAGGCGGGAGGGCGGCGGGGAGCTGTTTTTT.